The rows below give T cell receptor beta chains drawn from one sample of a study of cytomegalovirus exposure and HLA in healthy donors. The method was immunoSEQ multiplex PCR; TCRdb's version includes in-frame clones alone and lacks a portion of them. The table has about 77,000 clones, around 78% seen once. Sample: PBMCs. The source of these receptors is a man aged 35 to 55 in good health and CMV-seronegative. The CDR3 runs from the conserved cysteine through the conserved F or W. Fields, in order: V gene, D gene, J gene, clone size, CDR3 DNA, CDR3 protein. D genes are given only for firm matches. A clone size is listed for some rows: how often the clone was seen (once, few, many), or a class if it is expanded.

V: TRBV2
D: TRBD2
J: TRBJ2-2
size: .
DNA: TGTGCCAGCAGTGCCCAGAGACTAGCGGGAGTTGCCGGGGAGCTGTTTTTT
CDR3: CASSAQRLAGVAGELFF

V: TRBV5-1
D: .
J: TRBJ1-2
size: once
DNA: TGCGCCAGCAGCTCAACAGGGCACGGCTACACCTTC
CDR3: CASSSTGHGYTF

V: TRBV7-2
D: .
J: TRBJ1-2
size: .
DNA: TGTGCCAGCAAATCGTCAGGGGATTATGGCTACACCTTC
CDR3: CASKSSGDYGYTF

V: TRBV18
D: TRBD2
J: TRBJ2-7
size: .
DNA: TGTGCCAGCTCAAAGGCAACGGGAGGGGTCTACGAGCAGTACTTC
CDR3: CASSKATGGVYEQYF

V: TRBV28
D: TRBD2
J: TRBJ2-3
size: .
DNA: TGTGCCAGCAGGCCGGGGGGTACGGAAGCAGATACGCAGTATTTT
CDR3: CASRPGGTEADTQYF

V: TRBV10-1
D: .
J: TRBJ2-7
size: .
DNA: TGCGCCAGCAGTCTGAGCTCCTACGAGCAGTACTTC
CDR3: CASSLSSYEQYF

V: TRBV6-1
D: .
J: TRBJ2-6
size: few
DNA: TGTGCCAGCAGTGAATGGTTACAGGGGGGGACTGGGGCCAACGTCCTGACTTTC
CDR3: CASSEWLQGGTGANVLTF

V: TRBV5-6
D: TRBD1
J: TRBJ2-5
size: .
DNA: TGTGCCAGCAGCACCAGTCCGGGACAGCCACAAGAGACCCAGTACTTC
CDR3: CASSTSPGQPQETQYF

V: TRBV7-2
D: TRBD2
J: TRBJ2-1
size: .
DNA: TGTGCCAGCAGCTTAGCGACGGGAGGGGGCTACAATGAGCAGTTCTTC
CDR3: CASSLATGGGYNEQFF

V: TRBV13
D: .
J: TRBJ2-7
size: .
DNA: TGTGCCAGCAGCTTGGGCCCTTCGAGCTCCTACGAGCAGTACTTC
CDR3: CASSLGPSSSYEQYF

V: TRBV29-1
D: TRBD2
J: TRBJ2-1
size: .
DNA: TGCAGCGTGGATAGCGGGATGGTCAATGAGCAGTTCTTC
CDR3: CSVDSGMVNEQFF

V: TRBV18
D: TRBD1
J: TRBJ2-6
size: many
DNA: TGTGCCAGCTCATCGACCACAGGGGCTGGGGCCAACGTCCTGACTTTC
CDR3: CASSSTTGAGANVLTF

V: TRBV4-3
D: .
J: TRBJ2-1
size: few
DNA: TGCGCCAGCAGTCCTGACGGGGGGCAAGTTGAGCAGTTCTTC
CDR3: CASSPDGGQVEQFF

V: TRBV30
D: TRBD2
J: TRBJ2-7
size: .
DNA: TGTGCCTGGAGTGTACTAGCGGGAGCCTACGAGCAGTACTTC
CDR3: CAWSVLAGAYEQYF

V: TRBV5-1
D: .
J: TRBJ2-3
size: .
DNA: TGCGCCAGCAGCTTGGCCTTTGATACGCAGTATTTT
CDR3: CASSLAFDTQYF

V: TRBV7-2
D: TRBD2
J: TRBJ2-7
size: .
DNA: TGTGCCAGCAGCTTAGGTAGCGGGAGCCGTTCATTCTACGAGCAGTACTTC
CDR3: CASSLGSGSRSFYEQYF

V: TRBV7-9
D: TRBD2
J: TRBJ2-7
size: .
DNA: TGTGCCAGCAGCATCCACGGACTAGCGGGAGCAGGGTACGGCGAGCAGTACTTC
CDR3: CASSIHGLAGAGYGEQYF

V: TRBV30
D: .
J: TRBJ1-2
size: few
DNA: TGTGCCTGGAGTCGAGTACAGGGTAGGGGCTATGGCTACACCTTC
CDR3: CAWSRVQGRGYGYTF

V: TRBV5-6
D: .
J: TRBJ1-5
size: .
DNA: TGTGCCAGCAGCTTGATGGCGGGCAATCAGCCCCAGCATTTT
CDR3: CASSLMAGNQPQHF

V: TRBV27
D: .
J: TRBJ2-7
size: .
DNA: TGTGCCAGCAGTTTGGCTAGCAACTACGAGCAGTACTTC
CDR3: CASSLASNYEQYF

V: TRBV7-9
D: TRBD1
J: TRBJ2-7
size: .
DNA: TGTGCCAGCAGCTCCGGACAGGGGGCTTTGAACGAGCAGTACTTC
CDR3: CASSSGQGALNEQYF

V: TRBV5-1
D: .
J: TRBJ2-5
size: .
DNA: TGCGCCAGCAGCCTGGGAGGGACACAAGAGACCCAGTACTTC
CDR3: CASSLGGTQETQYF

V: TRBV27
D: .
J: TRBJ1-1
size: once
DNA: TGTGCCAGCAGTCCTCGGAACAACACGCCAGGACAGATTCCCTTTATGAACACTGAAGCTTTCTTT
CDR3: CASSPRNNTPGQIPFMNTEAFF

V: TRBV5-1
D: TRBD2
J: TRBJ2-2
size: few
DNA: TGCGCCAGCAGCAAAGGGACTAGCGACCGTCGGGAGCTGTTTTTT
CDR3: CASSKGTSDRRELFF

V: TRBV4-2
D: TRBD2
J: TRBJ2-4
size: .
DNA: TGTGCCAGCAGCCTTAGACGGTCTAGCGGGAGTCCCTCCCTAGCCAAAAACATTCAGTACTTC
CDR3: CASSLRRSSGSPSLAKNIQYF

V: TRBV29-1
D: .
J: TRBJ2-1
size: .
DNA: TGCAGCGTTGATCAGGGGCCTTACAATGAGCAGTTCTTC
CDR3: CSVDQGPYNEQFF

V: TRBV5-8
D: .
J: TRBJ1-2
size: once
DNA: TGTGCCAGCAGCCTAAGGGGGACACGGACTAACTATGGCTACACCTTC
CDR3: CASSLRGTRTNYGYTF

V: TRBV30
D: .
J: TRBJ2-7
size: .
DNA: TGTGCCTGGAATGGGCGGTCGGGGTCCTACGAGCAGTACTTC
CDR3: CAWNGRSGSYEQYF

V: TRBV9
D: .
J: TRBJ1-4
size: .
DNA: TGTGCCAGCAGCGTGGACAGTACAACTAATGAAAAACTGTTTTTT
CDR3: CASSVDSTTNEKLFF

V: TRBV28
D: .
J: TRBJ2-2
size: .
DNA: TGTGCCAGCAGTTCCGGGAACACCGGGGAGCTGTTTTTT
CDR3: CASSSGNTGELFF

V: TRBV6-1
D: .
J: TRBJ2-2
size: .
DNA: TGTGCCAGCAGTGTGGAGGGGGGGAGTGCCGGGGAGCTGTTTTTT
CDR3: CASSVEGGSAGELFF

V: TRBV5-4
D: .
J: TRBJ2-3
size: .
DNA: TGTGCCAGCAGCTTGGGGTTAGGCACAGATACGCAGTATTTT
CDR3: CASSLGLGTDTQYF

V: TRBV5-1
D: TRBD2
J: TRBJ2-3
size: .
DNA: TGCGCCAGCAGCCAGCCACATGCGGGAGGGGGAAGCACAGATACGCAGTATTTT
CDR3: CASSQPHAGGGSTDTQYF

V: TRBV28
D: .
J: TRBJ2-1
size: few
DNA: TGTGCCAGCAGCACCAGACTAGTCTACAATGAGCAGTTCTTC
CDR3: CASSTRLVYNEQFF

V: TRBV30
D: .
J: TRBJ2-2
size: .
DNA: TGTGCCTGGAGTGCACAGGGTTTCGGGGAGCTGTTTTTT
CDR3: CAWSAQGFGELFF

V: TRBV29-1
D: .
J: TRBJ2-7
size: few
DNA: TGCAGCGTTTACGCGGGGCACGAGCAGTACTTC
CDR3: CSVYAGHEQYF

V: TRBV6-6
D: .
J: TRBJ2-7
size: .
DNA: TGTGCCAGCAGTTACGGTGACACGTACGAGCAGTACTTC
CDR3: CASSYGDTYEQYF

V: TRBV28
D: .
J: TRBJ1-5
size: .
DNA: TGTGCCAGCAGCCTCAGCGCGGGGGTTGGTCAGCCCCAGCATTTT
CDR3: CASSLSAGVGQPQHF

V: TRBV19
D: TRBD2
J: TRBJ2-1
size: once
DNA: TGTGCCAGTAGTATGAGCGGGAGGGATGAGCAGTTCTTC
CDR3: CASSMSGRDEQFF

V: TRBV30
D: .
J: TRBJ2-1
size: .
DNA: TGTGCCTGGAGTGCTCAGACCTACAATGAGCAGTTCTTC
CDR3: CAWSAQTYNEQFF

V: TRBV4-3
D: .
J: TRBJ2-1
size: few
DNA: TGCGCCAGCAGCCAAGAAAGCACAGCCACCTACAATGAGCAGTTCTTC
CDR3: CASSQESTATYNEQFF

V: TRBV11-2
D: .
J: TRBJ2-2
size: .
DNA: TGTGCCAGCAGCATGACAGGCACCGGGGAGCTGTTTTTT
CDR3: CASSMTGTGELFF

V: TRBV2
D: TRBD2
J: TRBJ2-3
size: .
DNA: TGTGCCACCCCCACCGGGACTAGCGAAGCAGATACGCAGTATTTT
CDR3: CATPTGTSEADTQYF

V: TRBV9
D: TRBD2
J: TRBJ2-5
size: .
DNA: TGTGCCAGCAGCGTAGCTAGCGGGACGGGGGAGACCCAGTACTTC
CDR3: CASSVASGTGETQYF

V: TRBV7-3
D: .
J: TRBJ1-4
size: .
DNA: TGTGCCAGCAGCCCCGCCGGGAGAAATGAAAAACTGTTTTTT
CDR3: CASSPAGRNEKLFF

V: TRBV6-4
D: .
J: TRBJ1-5
size: .
DNA: TGTGCCAGCAGTGACCGACAGAGCAATCAGCCCCAGCATTTT
CDR3: CASSDRQSNQPQHF

V: TRBV19
D: .
J: TRBJ1-2
size: .
DNA: TGTGCCAGTAATAGCGGGACAATTAACTATGGCTACACCTTC
CDR3: CASNSGTINYGYTF

V: TRBV27
D: .
J: TRBJ2-2
size: .
DNA: TGTGCCAGCAGGTCCTCTAGCGCGAACACCGGGGAGCTGTTTTTT
CDR3: CASRSSSANTGELFF

V: TRBV7-6
D: TRBD2
J: TRBJ2-5
size: .
DNA: TGTGCCAGCAGCACACCGACTAGCGGGAGGTCAGGGGAGACCCAGTACTTC
CDR3: CASSTPTSGRSGETQYF

V: TRBV30
D: TRBD2
J: TRBJ2-3
size: .
DNA: TGTGCCTGCGGGACTAACCCCACAGATACGCAGTATTTT
CDR3: CACGTNPTDTQYF